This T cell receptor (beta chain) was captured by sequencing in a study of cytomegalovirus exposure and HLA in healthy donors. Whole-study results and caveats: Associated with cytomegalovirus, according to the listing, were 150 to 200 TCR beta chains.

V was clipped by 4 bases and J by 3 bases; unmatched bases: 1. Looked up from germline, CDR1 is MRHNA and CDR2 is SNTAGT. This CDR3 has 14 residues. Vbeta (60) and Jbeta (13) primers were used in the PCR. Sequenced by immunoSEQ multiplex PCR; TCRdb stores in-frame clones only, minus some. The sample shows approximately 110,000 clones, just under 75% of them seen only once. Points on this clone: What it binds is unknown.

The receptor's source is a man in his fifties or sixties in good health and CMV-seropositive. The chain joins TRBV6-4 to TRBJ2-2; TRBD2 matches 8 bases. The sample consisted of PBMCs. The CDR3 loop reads CASSVLADTGELFF. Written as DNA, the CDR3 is TGTGCCAGCAGTGTACTAGCGGACACCGGGGAGCTGTTTTTT.